This is a list of T cell receptor beta chains from one sample in a study of blood T cell repertoires in COVID-19. TCRdb's copy holds only in-frame clones and misses some; the assay was immunoSEQ multiplex PCR. The sample contains 87,000 or so clones, around 87% of which appear only once. Sequencing was performed on peripheral blood. The receptors stem from a man aged 35 to 55 with acute or convalescent COVID-19. CDR3s include the opening cysteine and the closing phenylalanine or tryptophan.

J gene	V gene	CDR3 protein
TRBJ1-2	TRBV7-9	CASSLESPIYGYTF
TRBJ1-3	TRBV5-1	CASSLGLRDSGNTIYF
TRBJ2-1	TRBV6-5	CASRPLGGKGEQFF
TRBJ1-1	TRBV7-9	CASSLARQQNTEAFF
TRBJ1-1	TRBV5-4	CASSLGDRSNTEAFF
TRBJ2-7	TRBV5-1	CASSRQPGYEQYF
TRBJ2-7	TRBV12-3/TRBV12-4	CASTESGSYEQYF
TRBJ1-2	TRBV11-2	CASSFRTGNGYTF
TRBJ1-3	TRBV19	CASTAGDSNSGNTIYF
TRBJ2-7	TRBV5-6	CASTWGTGSYEQYF
TRBJ1-1	TRBV5-4	CASSTGQEVEAFF
TRBJ2-1	TRBV11-3	CASSLEPGLAGGSSYNEQFF
TRBJ2-5	TRBV27	CASSSSFSTGGKTQYF
TRBJ2-2	TRBV2	CASSVHSNTGELFF
TRBJ1-1	TRBV6-6	CASSYASGITEAFF
TRBJ2-3	TRBV30	CAWSVGVLVRTDTQYF
TRBJ2-7	TRBV7-2	CASSLGRGEQYF
TRBJ2-7	TRBV5-4	CASSLAARGLGSYEQYF
TRBJ1-2	TRBV4-3	CASSQALDGTNYGYTF
TRBJ1-2	TRBV5-1	CASSYGRVSYGYTF
TRBJ2-1	TRBV5-4	CASSLEGNEQFF
TRBJ1-4	TRBV5-1	CASSSGGAYEKLFF
TRBJ2-3	TRBV11-2	CASTGLSEADTQYF
TRBJ2-6	TRBV10-3	CAISPGGSGANVLTF
TRBJ2-7	TRBV4-2	CASSQEKVSGSGGLYEQYF
TRBJ1-6	TRBV9	CASSHLRDRGRNYNSPLHF
TRBJ1-1	TRBV6-5	CASSRQLLRTEAFF
TRBJ2-5	TRBV5-4	CASSLAVAHQETQYF
TRBJ2-7	TRBV13	CASSFRATTSSYEQYF
TRBJ1-1	TRBV5-4	CASSLGGGTMNTEAFF
TRBJ2-5	TRBV6-5	CASRGPGGLETQYF
TRBJ1-2	TRBV18	CASSPDRASNYGYTF
TRBJ1-2	TRBV9	CASSSRQGGSYGYTF
TRBJ1-6	TRBV27	CASSFRGRSPLHF
TRBJ2-2	TRBV9	CASSVQGGRRTGELFF
TRBJ2-3	TRBV19	CASRGKRASTDTQYF
TRBJ1-4	TRBV15	CATRGAGTGQNEKLFF
TRBJ1-6	TRBV7-9	CASSLDRGNSPLHF
TRBJ2-5	TRBV19	CASNGGRASETQYF
TRBJ1-2	TRBV19	CASSIRAGTANYGYTF
TRBJ1-2	TRBV5-1	CASSPPGGQYGYTF
TRBJ1-2	TRBV27	CASRELGPSQSYGYTF